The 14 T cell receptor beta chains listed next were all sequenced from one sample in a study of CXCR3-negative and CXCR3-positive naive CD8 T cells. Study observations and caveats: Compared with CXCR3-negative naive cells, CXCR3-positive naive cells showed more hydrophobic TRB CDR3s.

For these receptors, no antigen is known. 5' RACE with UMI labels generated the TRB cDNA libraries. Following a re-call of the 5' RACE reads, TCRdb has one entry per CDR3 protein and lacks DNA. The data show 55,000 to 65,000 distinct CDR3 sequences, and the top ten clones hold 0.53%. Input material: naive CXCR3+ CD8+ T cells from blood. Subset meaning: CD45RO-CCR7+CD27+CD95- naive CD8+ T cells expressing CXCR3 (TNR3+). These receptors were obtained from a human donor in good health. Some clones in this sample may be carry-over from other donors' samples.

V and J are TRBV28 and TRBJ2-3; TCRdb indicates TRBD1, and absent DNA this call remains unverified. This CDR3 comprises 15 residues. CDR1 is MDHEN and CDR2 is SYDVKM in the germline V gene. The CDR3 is CASSLEGQVTDTQYF.

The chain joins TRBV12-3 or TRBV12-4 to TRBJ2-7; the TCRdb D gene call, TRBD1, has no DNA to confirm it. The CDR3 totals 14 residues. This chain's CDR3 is CASSFWGQVDEQYF.

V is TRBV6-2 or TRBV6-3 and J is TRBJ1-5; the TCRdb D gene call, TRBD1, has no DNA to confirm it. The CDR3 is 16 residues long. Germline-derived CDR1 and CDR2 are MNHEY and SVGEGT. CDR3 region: CASSYERGQNNQPQHF.

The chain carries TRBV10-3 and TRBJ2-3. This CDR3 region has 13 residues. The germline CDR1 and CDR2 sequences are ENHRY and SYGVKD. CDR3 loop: CATEDGRTDTQYF.

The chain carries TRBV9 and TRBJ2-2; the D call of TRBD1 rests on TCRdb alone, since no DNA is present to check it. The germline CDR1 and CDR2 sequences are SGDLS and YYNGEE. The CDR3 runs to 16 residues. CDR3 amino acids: CASSASDSYPTGELFF.

The chain's CDR3 is CASSPSTFNYGYTF. V usage is TRBV12-3 or TRBV12-4 and J usage is TRBJ1-2; TCRdb's D gene call, TRBD1, goes unchecked for lack of DNA. This CDR3 contains 14 residues.

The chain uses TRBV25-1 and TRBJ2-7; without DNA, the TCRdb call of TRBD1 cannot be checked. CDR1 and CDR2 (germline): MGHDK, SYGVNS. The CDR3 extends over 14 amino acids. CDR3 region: CASRGQGELYEQYF.

CDR3 region: CASSQETSQGHNSPLHF. This chain uses TRBV14 with TRBJ1-6. CDR3 length equals 17 residues. Germline-derived CDR1 and CDR2 are SGHDN and FVKESK.

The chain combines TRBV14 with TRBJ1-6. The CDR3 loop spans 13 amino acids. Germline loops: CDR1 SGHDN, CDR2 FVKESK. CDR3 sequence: CASSQGLLSPLHF.

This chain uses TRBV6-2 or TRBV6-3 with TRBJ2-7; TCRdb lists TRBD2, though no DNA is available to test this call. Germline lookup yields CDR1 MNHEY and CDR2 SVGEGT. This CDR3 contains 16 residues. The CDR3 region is CASSPILSGGFYEQYF.

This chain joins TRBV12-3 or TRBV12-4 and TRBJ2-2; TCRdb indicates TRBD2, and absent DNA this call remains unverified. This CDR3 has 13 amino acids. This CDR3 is CASSVGLAGELFF.

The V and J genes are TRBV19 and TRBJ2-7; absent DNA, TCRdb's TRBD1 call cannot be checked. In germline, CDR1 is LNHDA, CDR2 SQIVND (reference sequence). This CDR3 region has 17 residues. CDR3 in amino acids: CPSSLDSGGVSSYEQYF.

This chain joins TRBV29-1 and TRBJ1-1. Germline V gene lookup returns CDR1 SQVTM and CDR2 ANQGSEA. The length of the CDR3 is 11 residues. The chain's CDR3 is CSVSPSTEAFF.

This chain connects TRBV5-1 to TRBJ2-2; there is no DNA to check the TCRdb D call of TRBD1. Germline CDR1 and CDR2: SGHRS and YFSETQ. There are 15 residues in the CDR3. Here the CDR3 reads CASTPDGRITGELFF.